A selection of T cell receptor beta chains follows, all from one sample in a study of shared clonotypes between healthy human individuals. Assay used: immunoSEQ multiplex PCR; TCRdb lists only in-frame clones, some missing. The sample lists approximately 2,300,000 clones, just under 95% seen once, with around 0.35% in the top ten. Sequences were obtained from naive CD4+ T cells from PBMCs. The receptors were gathered from a man younger than 30 in good health. Some clones in this sample may be carry-over from other donors' samples. Both conserved end residues are part of each CDR3. D genes are given only for firm matches. Part of the rows lack a size; the others show once, few, many or a class for expanded clones.

d_gene: .
j_gene: TRBJ2-7
len: 15
abundance: .
v_gene: TRBV5-1
CDR3nt: TGCGCCAGCAGCTTGGACGGCCAAGGAAACTACGAGCAGTACTTC
CDR3aa: CASSLDGQGNYEQYF

d_gene: .
j_gene: TRBJ1-5
len: 13
abundance: .
v_gene: TRBV21-1
CDR3nt: TGTGCCAGCAGTCGGGATAGCAATCAGCCCCAGCATTTT
CDR3aa: CASSRDSNQPQHF

d_gene: TRBD1
j_gene: TRBJ2-2
len: 15
abundance: .
v_gene: TRBV28
CDR3nt: TGTGCCAGTCACAGGGGGTCGGTCGGGGCCGGGGAGCTGTTTTTT
CDR3aa: CASHRGSVGAGELFF

d_gene: .
j_gene: TRBJ2-5
len: 14
abundance: .
v_gene: TRBV30
CDR3nt: TGTGCCTGGAGATTGACAGCAACCCAAGAGACCCAGTACTTC
CDR3aa: CAWRLTATQETQYF

d_gene: .
j_gene: TRBJ1-4
len: 12
abundance: .
v_gene: TRBV7-9
CDR3nt: TGTGCCAGCAGTGGTGATGGCGAAAAACTGTTTTTT
CDR3aa: CASSGDGEKLFF

d_gene: .
j_gene: TRBJ2-7
len: 13
abundance: .
v_gene: TRBV5-1
CDR3nt: TGCGCCAGCAGCTTGTCATCTTCGGGCGAGCAGTACTTC
CDR3aa: CASSLSSSGEQYF

d_gene: TRBD1
j_gene: TRBJ1-1
len: 16
abundance: .
v_gene: TRBV28
CDR3nt: TGTGCCAGCAGTTTGCCCCACGGGACAGGTAACACTGAAGCTTTCTTT
CDR3aa: CASSLPHGTGNTEAFF

d_gene: TRBD1
j_gene: TRBJ2-3
len: 14
abundance: .
v_gene: TRBV27
CDR3nt: TGTGCCAGCAGTTTCCACAGGGGTGCAGATACGCAGTATTTT
CDR3aa: CASSFHRGADTQYF

d_gene: TRBD1
j_gene: TRBJ1-1
len: 13
abundance: .
v_gene: TRBV7-9
CDR3nt: TGTGCCAGCAGCATAGGACAGGGCACTGAAGCTTTCTTT
CDR3aa: CASSIGQGTEAFF

d_gene: TRBD2
j_gene: TRBJ2-1
len: 15
abundance: .
v_gene: TRBV27
CDR3nt: TGTGCCAGCGCCGGGCTAGCGGGAGACTACAATGAGCAGTTCTTC
CDR3aa: CASAGLAGDYNEQFF

d_gene: TRBD1
j_gene: TRBJ1-1
len: 14
abundance: .
v_gene: TRBV28
CDR3nt: TGTGCCAGCAGTCTAGGGACAGCGAACACTGAAGCTTTCTTT
CDR3aa: CASSLGTANTEAFF

d_gene: .
j_gene: TRBJ2-7
len: 11
abundance: .
v_gene: TRBV5-1
CDR3nt: TGCGCCAGCAGACTTAAGTCCGAGCAGTACTTC
CDR3aa: CASRLKSEQYF

d_gene: .
j_gene: TRBJ2-7
len: 16
abundance: .
v_gene: TRBV11-2
CDR3nt: TGTGCCAGCAGCAAAGGAGGAGCCCCCAAAAGGTACGAGCAGTACTTC
CDR3aa: CASSKGGAPKRYEQYF

d_gene: TRBD2
j_gene: TRBJ2-7
len: 16
abundance: .
v_gene: TRBV9
CDR3nt: TGTGCCAGCAGCGCTTCCGGGACTAGCGGCTCCTACGAGCAGTACTTC
CDR3aa: CASSASGTSGSYEQYF

d_gene: .
j_gene: TRBJ2-2
len: 13
abundance: .
v_gene: TRBV7-9
CDR3nt: TGTGCCAGCGGGGTTGGCGGTCCCGGGGAGCTGTTTTTT
CDR3aa: CASGVGGPGELFF

d_gene: .
j_gene: TRBJ1-5
len: 16
abundance: .
v_gene: TRBV10-1
CDR3nt: TGCGCCAGCAGTGCCCCGGGACGGCAGTGCAATCAGCCCCAGCATTTT
CDR3aa: CASSAPGRQCNQPQHF

d_gene: .
j_gene: TRBJ1-1
len: 14
abundance: .
v_gene: TRBV7-2
CDR3nt: TGTGCCAGCAGCTATGGCAGCATGAACACTGAAGCTTTCTTT
CDR3aa: CASSYGSMNTEAFF

d_gene: TRBD2
j_gene: TRBJ2-3
len: 16
abundance: .
v_gene: TRBV5-8
CDR3nt: TGTGCCAGCAGCCGGGGACTAGCGGGAGTGATAGATACGCAGTATTTT
CDR3aa: CASSRGLAGVIDTQYF

d_gene: .
j_gene: TRBJ1-1
len: 15
abundance: .
v_gene: TRBV30
CDR3nt: TGTGCCTGGAGTGCCCGAGGGGCTTGGGACACTGAAGCTTTCTTT
CDR3aa: CAWSARGAWDTEAFF

d_gene: .
j_gene: TRBJ2-1
len: 15
abundance: once
v_gene: TRBV9
CDR3nt: TGTGCCAGCAGCGTAGCTCAGGGCGTCCACAATGAGCAGTTCTTC
CDR3aa: CASSVAQGVHNEQFF

d_gene: .
j_gene: TRBJ1-5
len: 19
abundance: .
v_gene: TRBV28
CDR3nt: TGTGCCAGCACACAATCACCAAGGGAAATCTGGAATAGCAATCAGCCCCAGCATTTT
CDR3aa: CASTQSPREIWNSNQPQHF

d_gene: .
j_gene: TRBJ2-6
len: 17
abundance: .
v_gene: TRBV5-6
CDR3nt: TGTGCCAGCAGCTTGGCTTTATCTGGTGCTGGGGCCAACGTCCTGACTTTC
CDR3aa: CASSLALSGAGANVLTF

d_gene: .
j_gene: TRBJ1-5
len: 14
abundance: .
v_gene: TRBV9
CDR3nt: TGTGCCAGCAGCGCCTTTAATAGCAATCAGCCCCAGCATTTT
CDR3aa: CASSAFNSNQPQHF

d_gene: .
j_gene: TRBJ1-1
len: 17
abundance: .
v_gene: TRBV5-1
CDR3nt: TGCGCCAGCAGCTTACCTCGGGGGTTAGGGCTGAACACTGAAGCTTTCTTT
CDR3aa: CASSLPRGLGLNTEAFF

d_gene: TRBD1
j_gene: TRBJ2-3
len: 16
abundance: .
v_gene: TRBV25-1
CDR3nt: TGTGCCAGCAGGGGGAGACAGGGGGCCTATGGGGATACGCAGTATTTT
CDR3aa: CASRGRQGAYGDTQYF

d_gene: .
j_gene: TRBJ2-7
len: 15
abundance: .
v_gene: TRBV7-3
CDR3nt: TGTGCCAGCAGCTTAATAGCGACTAGCTCCTACGAGCAGTACTTC
CDR3aa: CASSLIATSSYEQYF

d_gene: TRBD1
j_gene: TRBJ2-5
len: 15
abundance: .
v_gene: TRBV7-3
CDR3nt: TGTGCCAGCAGCTCGACAGGGAGCAAACAAGAGACCCAGTACTTC
CDR3aa: CASSSTGSKQETQYF

d_gene: .
j_gene: TRBJ1-3
len: 16
abundance: .
v_gene: TRBV9
CDR3nt: TGTGCCAGCAGCGCCGGACTCGCACACTCTGGAAACACCATATATTTT
CDR3aa: CASSAGLAHSGNTIYF

d_gene: .
j_gene: TRBJ2-3
len: 14
abundance: .
v_gene: TRBV11-2
CDR3nt: TGTGCCAGCAGCTCACGGACAGTTACAGATACGCAGTATTTT
CDR3aa: CASSSRTVTDTQYF

d_gene: .
j_gene: TRBJ1-2
len: 15
abundance: .
v_gene: TRBV5-6
CDR3nt: TGTGCCAGCAGCCCGTCTCCGAAGGGCGGCTATGGCTACACCTTC
CDR3aa: CASSPSPKGGYGYTF

d_gene: .
j_gene: TRBJ2-7
len: 14
abundance: .
v_gene: TRBV28
CDR3nt: TGTGCCAGCAGTTTGAGGGCCCCTTTCTACGAGCAGTACTTC
CDR3aa: CASSLRAPFYEQYF

d_gene: TRBD1
j_gene: TRBJ1-2
len: 16
abundance: .
v_gene: TRBV19
CDR3nt: TGTGCCAGTAACGGACAGGGCCTACCTGCTAACTATGGCTACACCTTC
CDR3aa: CASNGQGLPANYGYTF

d_gene: .
j_gene: TRBJ1-4
len: 15
abundance: .
v_gene: TRBV28
CDR3nt: TGTGCCAGCAGTACCCAGGGAGGAGTTAATGAAAAACTGTTTTTT
CDR3aa: CASSTQGGVNEKLFF

d_gene: .
j_gene: TRBJ2-2
len: 15
abundance: once
v_gene: TRBV14
CDR3nt: TGTGCCAGCAGCCAAGGTTGGACGAACACCGGGGAGCTGTTTTTT
CDR3aa: CASSQGWTNTGELFF

d_gene: .
j_gene: TRBJ1-1
len: 15
abundance: .
v_gene: TRBV5-4
CDR3nt: TGTGCCAGCAGCCCTGGGGGCCAGGGAAACACTGAAGCTTTCTTT
CDR3aa: CASSPGGQGNTEAFF

d_gene: .
j_gene: TRBJ2-1
len: 16
abundance: .
v_gene: TRBV5-4
CDR3nt: TGTGCCAGCACCCCGGGGATGGGATCCACCTACAATGAGCAGTTCTTC
CDR3aa: CASTPGMGSTYNEQFF

d_gene: .
j_gene: TRBJ2-3
len: 15
abundance: .
v_gene: TRBV5-6
CDR3nt: TGTGCCAGCAGCTTGGTACAGGGCTTCACAGATACGCAGTATTTT
CDR3aa: CASSLVQGFTDTQYF

d_gene: .
j_gene: TRBJ2-3
len: 12
abundance: .
v_gene: TRBV9
CDR3nt: TGTGCCAGCAGCGTTCATAGGGATACGCAGTATTTT
CDR3aa: CASSVHRDTQYF

d_gene: .
j_gene: TRBJ2-7
len: 11
abundance: .
v_gene: TRBV7-2
CDR3nt: TGTGCCACCGAATCAGCCTACGAGCAGTACTTC
CDR3aa: CATESAYEQYF

d_gene: .
j_gene: TRBJ1-5
len: 14
abundance: .
v_gene: TRBV4-1
CDR3nt: TGCGCCAGCGGTCAAACAGGGCTAGATCAGCCCCAGCATTTT
CDR3aa: CASGQTGLDQPQHF

d_gene: TRBD1
j_gene: TRBJ1-2
len: 13
abundance: .
v_gene: TRBV28
CDR3nt: TGTGCCAGCAGCGTGGACAGGCGCTATGGCTACACCTTC
CDR3aa: CASSVDRRYGYTF

d_gene: .
j_gene: TRBJ2-6
len: 14
abundance: .
v_gene: TRBV11-2
CDR3nt: TGTGCCAGCAGCCCCCTCTCTGGGGCCAACGTCCTGACTTTC
CDR3aa: CASSPLSGANVLTF

d_gene: .
j_gene: TRBJ1-2
len: 15
abundance: .
v_gene: TRBV4-1
CDR3nt: TGCGCCAGCAGCTCCGGGACCCCAGCTAACTATGGCTACACCTTC
CDR3aa: CASSSGTPANYGYTF

d_gene: .
j_gene: TRBJ2-1
len: 14
abundance: .
v_gene: TRBV29-1
CDR3nt: TGCAGCGTTGAACTAAGCGCCTCCTACAATGAGCAGTTCTTC
CDR3aa: CSVELSASYNEQFF

d_gene: TRBD2
j_gene: TRBJ2-4
len: 20
abundance: .
v_gene: TRBV4-1
CDR3nt: TGCGCCAGCAGCCGCTCTCGGACTAGCGGAGAGGTTCTAACCAAAAACATTCAGTACTTC
CDR3aa: CASSRSRTSGEVLTKNIQYF

d_gene: .
j_gene: TRBJ1-4
len: 15
abundance: .
v_gene: TRBV5-4
CDR3nt: TGTGCCAGCAGCTACCCCGGTGTCGGAGGGGAAAAACTGTTTTTT
CDR3aa: CASSYPGVGGEKLFF

d_gene: TRBD1
j_gene: TRBJ2-1
len: 13
abundance: once
v_gene: TRBV25-1
CDR3nt: TGTGCCAGCCGCAGACAGGGGGACAATGAGCAGTTCTTC
CDR3aa: CASRRQGDNEQFF

d_gene: .
j_gene: TRBJ2-1
len: 13
abundance: .
v_gene: TRBV9
CDR3nt: TGTGCCAGCAGCGTTACAGGAACCAATGAGCAGTTCTTC
CDR3aa: CASSVTGTNEQFF

d_gene: TRBD1
j_gene: TRBJ2-7
len: 15
abundance: .
v_gene: TRBV28
CDR3nt: TGTGCCAGCAGTTTAATGGGGACAGGGTCCCACGAGCAGTACTTC
CDR3aa: CASSLMGTGSHEQYF

d_gene: TRBD1
j_gene: TRBJ1-1
len: 13
abundance: .
v_gene: TRBV29-1
CDR3nt: TGCAGCGTTGAGACAGGGCTGAACACTGAAGCTTTCTTT
CDR3aa: CSVETGLNTEAFF

d_gene: TRBD1
j_gene: TRBJ1-1
len: 15
abundance: .
v_gene: TRBV5-1
CDR3nt: TGCGCCAGCACTACAGGGGCCGTTTGGGACACTGAAGCTTTCTTT
CDR3aa: CASTTGAVWDTEAFF

d_gene: .
j_gene: TRBJ2-7
len: 11
abundance: .
v_gene: TRBV20-1
CDR3nt: TGCAGTGCTGGTGAAGTGATAGAGCAGTACTTC
CDR3aa: CSAGEVIEQYF

d_gene: TRBD2
j_gene: TRBJ2-2
len: 18
abundance: .
v_gene: TRBV5-4
CDR3nt: TGTGCCAGCAGCCGGAATGGACTAGCGGGGATACGCGCCGGGGAGCTGTTTTTT
CDR3aa: CASSRNGLAGIRAGELFF

d_gene: .
j_gene: TRBJ2-7
len: 12
abundance: few
v_gene: TRBV27
CDR3nt: TGTGCCAGTCAAACGAGGGGGGACGAGCAGTACTTC
CDR3aa: CASQTRGDEQYF

d_gene: .
j_gene: TRBJ1-1
len: 15
abundance: .
v_gene: TRBV6-5
CDR3nt: TGTGCCAGCAGTTACCAAATGAGGGGGAACACTGAAGCTTTCTTT
CDR3aa: CASSYQMRGNTEAFF